These 29 T cell receptor beta chains originate from one sample sequenced in a study of shared clonotypes between healthy human individuals. Produced via immunoSEQ multiplex PCR; TCRdb's table is partial and in-frame only. The sample gives about 2.2 million clones, approximately 92% of which show up once; under 2% is in the top ten. Naive CD8 cells lacked CD45RO, underwent positive selection for CCR7 and left out terminally differentiated effector memory CD45RA+ cells. Material for sequencing was naive CD8+ T cells from PBMCs. The receptors here all came from a man aged 18 to 35 in good health. Some clones in this sample may be carry-over from other donors' samples.

The chain uses TRBV21-1 and TRBJ2-7; the table's D gene call, TRBD2, was not cross checked with the DNA. TRBV21-1 is a pseudogene segment. The CDR3 is 15 amino acids. DNA of the CDR3: TGTGCCAGCAGCAGAGGACGGGAGCCCCCCTACGAGCAGTACTTC. Translating gives CASSRGREPPYEQYF.

J is TRBJ1-2 and V is TRBV7-8; D is ambiguous. V was trimmed by 2 bases and J by 4 bases, leaving 20 bases between them. The CDR3 extends over 17 amino acids. Germline V gene sequence: CDR1 SGHVS, CDR2 FQNEAQ. This chain's CDR3 is CASSLNRSGRSGYGYTF. For the CDR3, the DNA is TGTGCCAGCAGCTTAAATCGTTCGGGCCGATCGGGCTATGGCTACACCTTC.

This chain uses TRBV5-8 with TRBJ1-2; D unclear. There are 14 residues in the CDR3. CDR1 and CDR2 (germline): SGHTS, YDEGEE. V lost 3 bases, J lost 5 bases, and 14 bases lay in between. The CDR3 region has the DNA TGTGCCAGCAGCTCCCCCCTTCAACCTTATGGCTACACCTTC. As protein: CASSSPLQPYGYTF.

V usage is TRBV28 and J usage is TRBJ2-2; no clear D gene. The CDR3 spans 17 residues. Looked up from germline, CDR1 is MDHEN and CDR2 is SYDVKM. V lost 2 bases to trimming and J lost 5 bases, with 18 bases between them. The CDR3 sequence is CASSLGLVGLGTGELFF. The CDR3 DNA is TGTGCCAGCAGTTTAGGGCTAGTAGGGCTCGGTACCGGGGAGCTGTTTTTT. Complete variable domain (other parts from reference TRBV28 and TRBJ2-2): DVKVTQSSRYLVKRTGEKVFLECVQDMDHENMFWYRQDPGLGLRLIYFSYDVKMKEKGDIPEGYSVSREKKERFSLILESASTNQTSMYLCASSLGLVGLGTGELFFGEGSRLTVL.

The CDR3 sequence is CASSYTTLGAQYF. The DNA for the CDR3 is TGTGCCAGCAGTTACACGACTCTGGGGGCGCAGTATTTT. This chain links TRBV6-5 with TRBJ2-3; either TRBD1 or TRBD2 may fit D (5 bases each). The CDR3 has 13 amino acids. Deletions cut 2 bases from V and 10 bases from J, with 13 bases between. Germline CDR1 MNHEY, CDR2 SVGAGI.

J is TRBJ1-3 and V is TRBV10-3; D is possibly TRBD1 (5 bases). Trimming took off 6 bases at V and 10 bases at J, with 13 bases between the two ends. CDR3 length: 12 residues. Germline V gene sequence: CDR1 ENHRY, CDR2 SYGVKD. The DNA of the CDR3 is TGTGCCATCAGGGACGAAAGGGGAACCATATATTTT. Amino acids: CAIRDERGTIYF.

This chain uses TRBV11-2 with TRBJ2-7, with a possible D match to TRBD2 (6 bases). V shed 1 base and J shed 6 bases, with 16 bases lying between them. Germline V CDR1 and CDR2: SGHAT, FQNNGV. The CDR3 has 15 amino acids. CDR3 region: CASSLGRGVGLEQYF. In DNA, the CDR3 is TGTGCCAGCAGCTTAGGGAGGGGAGTAGGACTCGAGCAGTACTTC.

The chain recombines TRBV7-3 with TRBJ2-1; D is uncertain. The CDR3 sequence is 13 residues long. Trimming took off 2 bases at V and 4 bases at J, with 6 bases between the two ends. The germline V gene encodes CDR1 SGHTA and CDR2 FQGTGA. CDR3 protein: CASSLGPYNEQFF. The CDR3 region has the DNA TGTGCCAGCAGCTTAGGACCGTACAATGAGCAGTTCTTC.

The chain links TRBV11-2 to TRBJ1-5, with D possibly being TRBD1 (6 bases). V was shortened by 5 bases and J by 7 bases, with 12 bases between the two germline ends. Germline values: CDR1 SGHAT, CDR2 FQNNGV. CDR3 length equals 13 residues. CDR3 protein: CASSRGLGQPQHF. The CDR3 DNA reads as TGTGCCAGCAGCCGGGGGCTAGGACAGCCCCAGCATTTT.

The chain links TRBV2 to TRBJ2-7; 8 bases agree with TRBD1. The CDR3 length is 15 residues. Trimming removed 6 bases from V and 3 bases from J; junction bases left unmatched: 10. The V gene's germline CDR1 is SNHLY and CDR2 FYNNEI. Here the CDR3 DNA reads TGTGCCAGCAGCGACAGGGGAGGAAGGTACTACGAGCAGTACTTC. This translates into CASSDRGGRYYEQYF.

The gene calls are TRBV11-2 and TRBJ1-2; no firm D call. The CDR3 covers 13 residues. The V gene's germline CDR1 is SGHAT and CDR2 FQNNGV. V was cut by 5 bases and J by 5 bases, with 12 bases left in between. CDR3 nucleotides: TGTGCCAGCAGCAACAGCCCGGATTATGGCTACACCTTC. Translating gives CASSNSPDYGYTF. Variable domain in full (rest from reference TRBV11-2 and TRBJ1-2): EAGVAQSPRYKIIEKRQSVAFWCNPISGHATLYWYQQILGQGPKLLIQFQNNGVVDDSQLPKDRFSAERLKGVDSTLKIQPAKLEDSAVYLCASSNSPDYGYTFGSGTRLTVV.

The chain couples TRBV10-1 to TRBJ2-3; D is unresolved. V lost 2 bases, J lost 2 bases, and 5 bases lay in between. The length of the CDR3 is 13 residues. The germline gives CDR1 WNHNN, CDR2 SYGVQD (reference sequence). The CDR3 sequence: CASSELTTDTQYF. CDR3 sequence (DNA): TGCGCCAGCAGTGAGCTGACCACAGATACGCAGTATTTT.

The V call is TRBV5-6, the J call TRBJ2-7; D is perhaps TRBD1 or TRBD2 (5 bases each). Per germline, CDR1 SGHDT and CDR2 YYEEEE. Between the trimmed V and J ends, which lost 4 bases and 1 base, there was a span of 18 bases. The CDR3 has 16 amino acids. The CDR3 DNA is TGTGCCAGCAGCCTCGGGTTGGGGGAACAATCCTACGAGCAGTACTTC. It specifies CASSLGLGEQSYEQYF.

This chain joins TRBV19 and TRBJ2-1; D is unresolved. V was trimmed by 7 bases and J by 7 bases, leaving 8 bases between them. From germline, CDR1 is LNHDA and CDR2 SQIVND (reference sequence). CDR3 size: 11 residues. In DNA form, the CDR3 reads TGTGCCAGTAAGGCTGGAAATGAGCAGTTCTTC. Residues: CASKAGNEQFF. Together with reference TRBV19 and TRBJ2-1, the CDR3 gives the full variable domain: DGGITQSPKYLFRKEGQNVTLSCEQNLNHDAMYWYRQDPGQGLRLIYYSQIVNDFQKGDIAEGYSVSREKKESFPLTVTSAQKNPTAFYLCASKAGNEQFFGPGTRLTVL.

The chain uses TRBV27 and TRBJ1-1; 8 positions match TRBD1. CDR1 MNHEY and CDR2 SMNVEV come from the germline V gene (reference sequence). Losses at the gene ends were 3 bases for V and 1 base for J; bases not matched to a gene: 7. The CDR3 length is 16 residues. The CDR3 DNA sequence: TGTGCCAGCAGTTTCATCAGGGGGCAGGGGAACACTGAAGCTTTCTTT. Translation: CASSFIRGQGNTEAFF.

The V call is TRBV28, the J call TRBJ1-4, with D maybe TRBD1 (6 bases). Germline V gives CDR1 MDHEN, CDR2 SYDVKM. There are 15 residues in the CDR3. V shed 6 bases and J shed 4 bases, with 15 bases lying between them. The CDR3 region has the DNA TGTGCCAGCAGCTACGCAGGGGCTTTTAATGAAAAACTGTTTTTT. Translating gives CASSYAGAFNEKLFF. Variable domain in full (rest from reference TRBV28 and TRBJ1-4): DVKVTQSSRYLVKRTGEKVFLECVQDMDHENMFWYRQDPGLGLRLIYFSYDVKMKEKGDIPEGYSVSREKKERFSLILESASTNQTSMYLCASSYAGAFNEKLFFGSGTQLSVL.

The J gene is TRBJ1-3, the V gene TRBV2; weak D call: TRBD1 (5 bases). This CDR3 spans 14 amino acids. Trimming removed 6 bases from V and 3 bases from J, with 12 bases in between. Germline CDR1 reads SNHLY; CDR2 reads FYNNEI. The CDR3 DNA is TGTGCCAGCAGCCCAGACAGCTTTGGAAACACCATATATTTT. This encodes CASSPDSFGNTIYF. Filled out from reference TRBV2 and TRBJ1-3, the complete variable domain reads EPEVTQTPSHQVTQMGQEVILRCVPISNHLYFYWYRQILGQKVEFLVSFYNNEISEKSEIFDDQFSVERPDGSNFTLKIRSTKLEDSAMYFCASSPDSFGNTIYFGEGSWLTVV.

This chain connects TRBV5-6 to TRBJ1-5; 7 nucleotides agree with TRBD1. The ends lost 5 bases at V and 0 bases at J; junction bases unmatched: 8. The CDR3 has 16 residues. Germline-derived CDR1 and CDR2 are SGHDT and YYEEEE. The DNA for the CDR3 is TGTGCCAGCAGTTTTAGAAGGGGGCTTAGCAATCAGCCCCAGCATTTT. It encodes CASSFRRGLSNQPQHF.

The sample holds one count of this clone. This chain links TRBV11-2 with TRBJ2-1; the D is unclear. Trimming shortened V by 1 base and J by 6 bases, and 7 bases separated the two germline ends. The CDR3 is made up of 13 amino acids. The germline V gene encodes CDR1 SGHAT and CDR2 FQNNGV. This CDR3 is CASSLAEPNEQFF. In nucleotides, the CDR3 is TGTGCCAGCAGCTTAGCCGAACCCAATGAGCAGTTCTTC.

The rearrangement links TRBV9 to TRBJ2-2; D is unclear. The CDR3 consists of 15 residues. Germline CDR1 SGDLS, CDR2 YYNGEE. V lost 0 bases to trimming and J lost 6 bases, with 12 bases between them. The CDR3 bases are TGTGCCAGCAGCGTAGGTCGGGTTCGGGCCGGGGAGCTGTTTTTT. This gives the protein CASSVGRVRAGELFF.

The V gene is TRBV15, the J gene TRBJ2-1, with 8 positions matching TRBD2. Trimming took 0 bases from V and 8 from J; bases not matched to a gene: 21. CDR1 and CDR2 from the germline V gene are LNHNV and YYDKDF (reference sequence). This CDR3 comprises 20 residues. The CDR3 loop is CATSRDVGQAGVLFGYEQFF. Here the CDR3 DNA reads TGTGCCACCAGCAGAGACGTGGGCCAAGCGGGAGTTTTGTTTGGCTATGAGCAGTTCTTC.

The V and J genes are TRBV4-2 and TRBJ2-1; D may match TRBD1 or TRBD2 (5 bases each). The V end was cut by 1 base, the J end by 9 bases, with 19 bases between. Germline CDR1 reads LGHNA; CDR2 reads YNFKEQ. This CDR3 is 16 amino acids long. For the CDR3, the DNA is TGTGCCAGCAGCCAAGCGGGTGGGGCTAGCCCGGGTGAGCAGTTCTTC. Translating it yields CASSQAGGASPGEQFF.

V and J are TRBV19 and TRBJ2-7; the match to TRBD1 covers 11 bases. Germline assignment: CDR1 LNHDA and CDR2 SQIVND (reference sequence). The CDR3 extends over 15 amino acids. J was trimmed by 2 bases and V by 3 bases; bases with no gene match: 3. The chain's CDR3 is CASSIGTGGAYEQYF. For the CDR3, the DNA is TGTGCCAGTAGTATCGGGACAGGGGGTGCCTACGAGCAGTACTTC.

As to this clone: Other DNA sequences within the sample encode an identical CDR3. The rearrangement links TRBV9 to TRBJ2-1; 9 nucleotides align to TRBD2. The CDR3 is 16 amino acids. Trimming at V came to 0 bases and at J to 4 bases, leaving 5 bases not matched to a gene. The germline V gene encodes CDR1 SGDLS and CDR2 YYNGEE. The CDR3 is CASSVAGTSSYNEQFF. In nucleotides, the CDR3 is TGTGCCAGCAGCGTAGCAGGGACTAGCAGTTACAATGAGCAGTTCTTC.

The rearrangement joins TRBV6-1 to TRBJ1-4, with D perhaps matching TRBD1 (5 bases). This CDR3 has 17 amino acids. Trimming removed 2 bases from V and 6 bases from J, with 19 bases in between. The germline V gene encodes CDR1 MNHNS and CDR2 SASEGT. The CDR3 protein is CASSEHGWGAGDEKLFF. The CDR3 DNA sequence: TGTGCCAGCAGTGAACACGGGTGGGGCGCGGGGGATGAAAAACTGTTTTTT.

The genes are TRBV27 and TRBJ2-1, with D possibly being TRBD1 (6 bases). The CDR3 sequence is 13 residues long. CDR1 and CDR2 (germline): MNHEY, SMNVEV (reference sequence). Trimming cost V 6 bases and J 4 bases, with 10 bases left between them. The CDR3, as DNA: TGTGCCAGCAGGATGGACAGTTACAATGAGCAGTTCTTC. Its protein product is CASRMDSYNEQFF.

Concerning this clone itself: A junction boundary mismatches the germline segment, possibly from a read error. The V and J genes are TRBV13 and TRBJ1-4; unclear D gene. Germline CDR1 PRHDT, CDR2 FYEKMQ (reference sequence). This CDR3 has 16 residues. CDR3 nucleotide sequence: TGTGCCAGCAGCATAGGACGGCTCCCAAAGGAGGAAAAACTGTTTTTT. It translates to CASSIGRLPKEEKLFF.

The count of this clone is one. V gene TRBV19 combines with J gene TRBJ2-7, with D tentatively TRBD2 (6 bases). From germline, CDR1 is LNHDA and CDR2 SQIVND (reference sequence). This CDR3 is built from 15 residues. Trimming pared 3 bases from V and 2 bases from J, leaving 14 bases between. CDR3 amino acids: CASSISTRGTYEQYF. CDR3 bases: TGTGCCAGTAGTATCTCCACCCGGGGGACCTACGAGCAGTACTTC.

The chain links TRBV10-3 to TRBJ1-3; the match to TRBD1 covers 8 bases. Germline loops: CDR1 ENHRY, CDR2 SYGVKD. This CDR3 has 12 amino acids. After removal of 8 bases from V and 7 bases from J, the junction contained 4 bases not matched to a gene. The CDR3 loop reads CAIQGASNTIYF. The CDR3 nucleotides are TGTGCCATCCAGGGGGCTAGCAACACCATATATTTT.